This entry concerns a single T cell receptor beta chain. Its antigen is unknown. The deep-level immunoSEQ assay was used. The protocol was immunoSEQ multiplex PCR, while the TCRdb copy is restricted to in-frame clones and leaves out a portion. Of approximately 840,000 clones in the sample, 90% to 97% were seen once. The sample belongs to a study of shared clonotypes between healthy human individuals. Study overall: The plates for each donor numbered three CD4 naive, three CD4 memory, two CD8 naive and one CD8 memory.

Study-wide findings and caveats: The expectation was that sequencing depth would affect clonotype sharing among donors.

The germline V and J ends were trimmed by 1 base and 2 bases, with 6 bases remaining between them. The CDR3 consists of 14 residues. From germline, CDR1 is SGHDN and CDR2 FVKESK. Naive CD8 cells were CD45RO-negative, positively selected for CCR7, excluding terminally differentiated effector memory CD45RA+ cells. Healthy and HIV-negative, the adult donors had no recent acute infections or vaccinations. The receptor was isolated from a man aged 25-45 years in good health. What was sequenced was naive CD8+ T cells sorted from blood. This rearrangement joins TRBV14 to TRBJ2-1; D may correspond to TRBD1 or TRBD2 (5 bases each). CDR3 sequence (DNA): TGTGCCAGCAGCCAAGGGGGGACCTACAATGAGCAGTTCTTC. Protein sequence: CASSQGGTYNEQFF.